Ten or more counts support the clone carrying this T cell receptor (beta chain). Its antigen is not identified. The data derive from a study of CD8 T cells in ankylosing spondylitis. Study results and caveats: There was reportedly significant enrichment of clones that were disease-linked in matched ankylosing spondylitis synovial fluid. Ankylosing spondylitis blood appeared to carry a characteristic TCR beta motif of roughly 8 highly homologous variants.

TCRdb reprocessed the 5' RACE reads with MiXCR, giving one entry per CDR3 protein. The sample has roughly 370,000 distinct CDR3 sequences; around 20% are singletons. The specimen sequenced was blood, either unsorted or a sorted T cell fraction (not recorded which). The clonotype was recovered from a male donor with ankylosing spondylitis.

CDR3 sequence (DNA): TGTGCCAGCAGGTGGGACCGAACTGAAGCTTTCTTT. Protein sequence: CASRWDRTEAFF. The V gene is TRBV6-1, the J gene TRBJ1-1; D perhaps matches TRBD1 (5 bases). Germline values: CDR1 MNHNS, CDR2 SASEGT. V shed 6 bases and J shed 5 bases, with 10 bases lying between them. The CDR3 has 12 residues.